This T cell receptor beta chain was recorded in a study of PD-1 blockade in classical Hodgkin lymphoma (dated by TCRdb to 2018 to 2020). Looking at the study overall: Nivolumab dosing was 3 mg/kg intravenously every 2 weeks, continuing until either disease progression or unacceptable toxicity. The study used TCR beta sequencing and CyTOF to define a peripheral blood immune signature of response to PD-1 blockade in classical Hodgkin lymphoma. The research as a whole found: Trial patients achieving complete response had baseline diversity similar to newly diagnosed patients, whereas partial responders and progressors had significantly lower diversity. Lower diversity was observed in patients in whom nivolumab was started less than 1 year after ASCT, and these patients were excluded from later analyses so that confounding by immune reconstitution would be avoided. CD4+ but not CD8+ TCR diversity rose significantly by C4D1 (p=0.0027 vs p=0.16), most apparent in complete responders (p=0.02). The study was limited to a single clinical trial cohort, and causes of repertoire differences, possibly disease activity or prior therapy, remained undefined. Baseline TCR diversity was reported to be lower in newly diagnosed patients than in healthy donors and to be lower still in relapsed/refractory patients.

The time point label, read with the paper, signifies: cycle 4 day 1 (C4D1), after around six weeks of nivolumab. All trial patients had relapsed after autologous stem cell transplantation, with cohorts A, B and C differing in prior brentuximab vedotin exposure. A Miltenyi CD4+ T cell isolation kit was used for magnetic negative selection to purify CD4+ T cells from thawed PBMCs. A total of around 59 patients with relapsed/refractory classical Hodgkin lymphoma made up the trial cohort, and each patient's best overall response was complete response, partial response or progressive disease. Trial patients were treated with single-agent nivolumab in the multi-cohort phase II CheckMate 205 trial. An independent review committee assessed best overall response using the 2007 International Working Group response criteria. Trial PBMCs were collected immediately before nivolumab initiation (C1D1) and during therapy at cycle 2 day 1 and cycle 4 day 1. After peripheral blood was drawn into 8 mL Vacutainer Cell Preparation Tubes, PBMCs were isolated by centrifugation and then cryopreserved. Purified CD4+ and CD8+ fractions were prepared only for cases with an additional available PBMC sample. Magnetically labelled cells were removed on LS columns in a quadroMACS separator, and the flow-through was collected as the purified fraction.

The Qiagen DNeasy kit was used to extract genomic DNA both from unsorted PBMCs and from the negatively selected CD4+ and CD8+ fractions. TCR beta CDR3 regions were amplified by immunoSEQ multiplex PCR using primers annealing to V and J segments. A synthetic immune receptor repertoire was used to minimize amplification bias, and any remaining bias was removed computationally after sequencing. From the authors' description of their analysis: Repertoire diversity was quantified as the Shannon entropy index using custom Python scripts. Unsorted, CD4+ and CD8+ repertoires were analyzed separately, except in combined analyses where CD4+ and CD8+ sequences were merged in silico. Clonal expansion was defined as a frequency increase of at least 2-fold after treatment compared with C1D1, and clones undetected at baseline were assigned a pseudocount of 0.5. Singleton clones were defined as clones with 0 or 1 copy at C1D1, and non-singleton clones were defined as clones with 2 or more copies. By matching protein sequences in sorted samples from the same patient, clones expanded in unsorted samples were annotated as CD4+, CD8+ or unknown. Wilcoxon tests on paired samples were used to test diversity changes from C1D1 to C4D1. The source is immuneACCESS, and TCRdb retained only in-frame sequences with V and J called. Part of the clones is not carried over; for the studies checked, unresolved V genes explain less than half of this, and the remainder is unexplained. The D gene and trimming were derived from the DNA, and the V and J assignments and clone size from that table. Here the sample has about 18,000 clones; about three quarters occur a single time. Jointly, the top ten make up 2.5% of the sample.

This clone was seen only once. This receptor's antigen is unknown. One base away there is no much larger clone; base qualities are not given. The junction carries 13 bases between V and J, which are trimmed by 4 bases and 6 bases respectively. As encoded in the germline V gene, CDR1 is SGHRS while CDR2 is YFSETQ. From cysteine to phenylalanine, the CDR3 is 13 amino acids long. Of all the DNA, just the CDR3 is kept, 39 bases in frame from base 1. This clonotype was obtained from a human donor with classical Hodgkin lymphoma. The chain employs TRBV5-1 and TRBJ1-2, with a tentative D gene TRBD1 over 6 matching bases. The material was CD4+ T cells from blood, obtained before the fourth cycle of nivolumab. The sequenced DNA is TGCGCCAGCAGCGGGTGGGGGGGCCATGGCTACACCTTC. It translates to CASSGWGGHGYTF.